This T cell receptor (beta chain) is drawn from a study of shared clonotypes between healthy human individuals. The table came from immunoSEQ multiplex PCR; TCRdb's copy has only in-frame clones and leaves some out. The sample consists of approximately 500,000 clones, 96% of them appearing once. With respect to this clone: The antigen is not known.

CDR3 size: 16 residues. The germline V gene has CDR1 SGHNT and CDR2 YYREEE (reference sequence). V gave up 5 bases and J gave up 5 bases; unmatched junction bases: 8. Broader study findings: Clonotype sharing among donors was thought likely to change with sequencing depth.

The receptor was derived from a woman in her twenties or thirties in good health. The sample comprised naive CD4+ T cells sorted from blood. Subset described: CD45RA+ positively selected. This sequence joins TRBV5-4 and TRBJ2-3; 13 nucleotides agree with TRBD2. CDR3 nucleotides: TGTGCCAGCAGGAACACGGGACTAGCGGGAATAGATACGCAGTATTTT. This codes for CASRNTGLAGIDTQYF.